These T cell receptor beta chains were read from a single sample in a study of T cells after yellow fever vaccination. TCRdb called the 5' RACE reads again in MiXCR, with one record for every CDR3 protein. There are some 560,000 distinct CDR3 sequences in the sample; approximately 16% occur only once, and 15% to 20% lies in the top ten. This specimen was PBMCs, taken 5 days after the first yellow fever vaccination. These TCRs come from a man between 18 and 29 years old who received the YFV17D yellow fever vaccine. Both conserved end residues are part of each CDR3. A clone size is listed for some rows: how often the clone was seen (once, few, many), or a class if it is expanded.

CDR3aa	v_gene	abundance
CASSLRDKSGDEQFF	TRBV12-3/TRBV12-4	NA
CASTTKTDEAFF	TRBV19	few
CASGFQVQGGYTEAFF	TRBV12-5	NA
CSARRDLNEKLFF	TRBV20-1	few
CASALGQGAYGYTF	TRBV7-9	NA
CASKIGPARELFF	TRBV12-3/TRBV12-4	NA
CASSLRLAEHNEQFF	TRBV7-3	NA
CASSIGTSGLAGYTGELFF	TRBV19	NA
CASSLNRQETQYF	TRBV12-3/TRBV12-4	many
CSADPGSGANVLTF	TRBV20-1	few
CASSWDRGPGANVLTF	TRBV6-2/TRBV6-3	NA
CASSVGAGTDYEQYF	TRBV9	NA
CASSFWTGVHTEAFF	TRBV7-6	many
CSAPRQENQPQHF	TRBV20-1	NA
CASSKDGTQTEAFF	TRBV5-6	few
CASSRGTYEAFF	TRBV6-5	NA
CSAGRLAGNQETQYF	TRBV20-1	NA
CSVEPIDKYQETQYF	TRBV29-1	NA
CASSLGRMTDTQYF	TRBV7-9	NA
CASRNSGTESYEQYF	TRBV6-1	NA
CASSPTSNNQPQHF	TRBV6-2/TRBV6-3	few
CASSLAVSYEQYF	TRBV27	few
CSVLPGGANVLTF	TRBV29-1	NA
CASSYSWTGVEGEQFF	TRBV6-5	NA
CAWTSDRVDYEQYF	TRBV30	NA
CASSLVGQSGELFF	TRBV5-1	few
CASSQDAVTDTQYF	TRBV4-2	few
CASTQGLISGNTIYF	TRBV4-3	NA
CASSQHTGELFF	TRBV3-1	many
CASRVSGGTQYF	TRBV11-2	few
CASSQPILGQGSADTQYF	TRBV7-6	NA
CASSLDGAGYTF	TRBV7-2	few
CASEGFRLGAGELFF	TRBV19	NA
CASRGLLYEQYF	TRBV5-1	few
CASSPQGAYEQYF	TRBV18	many
CASSVAGTGGLDTQYF	TRBV9	NA
CASNQYSFRDNEQFF	TRBV12-3/TRBV12-4	many
CASSDGTGTDTQYF	TRBV5-1	few
CSASGGLYQETQYF	TRBV20-1	NA
CSARSTGGFSEQYF	TRBV20-1	few
CASSLEAPSNEQYF	TRBV5-1	few
CASSQTPASRGKLFF	TRBV5-1	NA
CASSLWGEAFF	TRBV7-9	NA
CATSDLERTGSDEQFF	TRBV24-1	NA
CASSQGTDYNSPLHF	TRBV3-1	few
CASSGQYTEAFF	TRBV9	few
CASSLQYPYEQYF	TRBV5-1	few
CASSSTGVGNQPQHF	TRBV27	many
CASSLNLGRSDTQYF	TRBV7-2	many
CASSLQDSYGYTF	TRBV5-1	few
CASSLAGTGTYNEQFF	TRBV5-1	few
CASSVDDGELFF	TRBV9	NA